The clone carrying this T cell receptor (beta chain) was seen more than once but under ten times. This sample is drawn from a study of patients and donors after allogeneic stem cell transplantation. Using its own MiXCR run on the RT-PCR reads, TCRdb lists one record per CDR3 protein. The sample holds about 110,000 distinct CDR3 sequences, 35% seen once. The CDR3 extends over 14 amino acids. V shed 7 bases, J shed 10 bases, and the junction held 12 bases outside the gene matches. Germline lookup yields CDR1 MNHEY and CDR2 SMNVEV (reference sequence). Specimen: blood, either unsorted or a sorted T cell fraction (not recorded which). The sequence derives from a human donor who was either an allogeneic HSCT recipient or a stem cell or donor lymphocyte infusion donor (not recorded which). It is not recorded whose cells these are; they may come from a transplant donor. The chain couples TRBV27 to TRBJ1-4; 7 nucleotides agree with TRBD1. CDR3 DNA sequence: TGTGCCAGCAAGAGGAATACAGGGGATGGAAAACTGTTTTTT. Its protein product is CASKRNTGDGKLFF.